This T cell receptor (beta chain) originates from a study of T cells in Graves' hyperthyroidism and ophthalmopathy. Germline values: CDR1 LNHDA, CDR2 SQIVND (reference sequence). V lost 3 bases to trimming and J lost 1 base, with 9 bases between them. The CDR3 consists of 14 residues. Note on this clonotype: What it binds is unknown.

Broader study findings: The model identified upcoming ophthalmopathy a median 6.5 months ahead of onset.

The TCR beta CDR3 regions underwent amplification using RNA transcripts as the source. HTBI primers were used for first-round RT-PCR of the TCR CDR3. One entry per CDR3 protein results from TCRdb running MiXCR on the multiplex PCR reads. The data contain over 700,000 distinct CDR3 sequences, about two fifths of them singletons. The TCR was taken from a young man with Graves' hyperthyroidism. This chain uses TRBV19 with TRBJ1-1, with a possible D match to TRBD1 (6 bases). Input material: blood. Written as DNA, the CDR3 is TGTGCCAGTAGTATGGACAGAAAGAACACTGAAGCTTTCTTT. This sequence encodes CASSMDRKNTEAFF.